Listed below are T cell receptor beta chains from one sample, sequenced in a study of neurological immune-mediated disorders. One entry per CDR3 protein, called by TCRdb with MiXCR from the 5' RACE reads. This sample has approximately 82,000 distinct CDR3 sequences, with just over 2.5% found just once. The sequencing sample was made of PBMCs. The receptors were sampled from a woman in her 30s with multiple sclerosis. CDR3s include the opening cysteine and the closing phenylalanine or tryptophan. A D gene is named only where the DNA matches it firmly. Clone size is stated in some rows and not others, as once, few, many or a class when expanded.

d_gene,v_gene,j_gene,abundance,CDR3aa,CDR3nt
TRBD2,TRBV27,TRBJ2-7,many,CASSFSGRVSYEQYF,TGTGCCAGCAGTTTCTCCGGGAGGGTTTCCTACGAGCAGTACTTC
-,TRBV10-2,TRBJ2-2,-,CASIRAGELFF,TGTGCCAGCATCCGAGCCGGGGAGCTGTTTTTT
-,TRBV7-3,TRBJ2-5,many,CASSIRYQETQYF,TGTGCCAGCAGCATCCGGTACCAAGAGACCCAGTACTTC
-,TRBV28,TRBJ2-7,many,CASSDGGHGIFEQYF,TGTGCCAGCTCAGACGGCGGCCACGGAATTTTCGAGCAGTACTTC
-,TRBV12-3/TRBV12-4,TRBJ2-7,many,CASSFGPTYEQYF,TGTGCCAGCAGCTTCGGACCGACCTACGAGCAGTACTTC
-,TRBV11-2,TRBJ2-7,many,CASTPWGASYEQYF,TGTGCCAGCACCCCATGGGGGGCCTCCTACGAGCAGTACTTC
-,TRBV5-1,TRBJ1-2,many,CASSLGRGTNGYGYTF,TGCGCCAGCAGCTTGGGTCGAGGGACGAACGGGTATGGCTACACCTTC
TRBD2,TRBV11-3,TRBJ2-1,many,CASSLDGAGRGNEQFF,TGTGCCAGCAGCTTAGATGGGGCGGGGAGGGGAAATGAGCAGTTCTTC
TRBD1,TRBV5-1,TRBJ2-1,many,CASSQGQGFNEQFF,TGCGCCAGCAGCCAGGGACAGGGCTTCAATGAGCAGTTCTTC
TRBD2,TRBV7-2,TRBJ2-3,-,CASSSKTSGNADTQYF,TGTGCCAGCAGCTCCAAGACTAGCGGGAATGCAGATACGCAGTATTTT
-,TRBV6-6,TRBJ1-1,many,CASTPGTSSAWNTEAFF,TGTGCCAGCACCCCCGGGACATCAAGCGCATGGAACACTGAAGCTTTCTTT
TRBD2,TRBV20-1,TRBJ2-1,many,CSARWVAGDNEQFF,TGCAGTGCTAGATGGGTAGCGGGGGACAATGAGCAGTTCTTC
-,TRBV28,TRBJ2-3,many,CASRTGTSTDTQYF,TGTGCCAGCAGAACAGGGACCAGCACAGATACGCAGTATTTT
TRBD1,TRBV29-1,TRBJ2-5,many,CSVAGDRGRETQYF,TGCAGCGTCGCCGGGGACAGGGGGCGGGAGACCCAGTACTTC
TRBD1,TRBV20-1,TRBJ2-1,many,CSANPDRYEQFF,TGCAGTGCGAACCCGGACAGGTATGAGCAGTTCTTC
-,TRBV5-1,TRBJ2-3,many,CASSLRTAGTDTQYF,TGCGCCAGCAGCTTACGGACAGCCGGCACAGATACGCAGTATTTT
-,TRBV7-9,TRBJ1-1,many,CASSVLGGRGEAFF,TGTGCCAGCAGCGTATTAGGGGGGCGTGGTGAAGCTTTCTTT
-,TRBV9,TRBJ2-1,many,CASSVTPSSYNEQFF,TGTGCCAGCAGCGTTACGCCTAGCTCCTACAATGAGCAGTTCTTC
-,TRBV3-1,TRBJ2-7,many,CASSQFGSSSIDEQYF,TGTGCCAGCAGCCAATTTGGATCTAGTAGTATCGACGAGCAGTACTTC
TRBD1,TRBV7-9,TRBJ2-2,many,CASSLGQGESPAGELFF,TGTGCCAGCAGCTTGGGACAGGGGGAGAGCCCGGCCGGGGAGCTGTTTTTT
TRBD2,TRBV10-3,TRBJ2-1,many,CAISPGGGIDEQFF,TGTGCCATCAGCCCGGGAGGTGGTATCGATGAGCAGTTCTTC
-,TRBV10-3,TRBJ2-2,many,CAIRPSTGELFF,TGTGCCATCAGGCCTAGCACCGGGGAGCTGTTTTTT
-,TRBV6-5,TRBJ2-6,many,CASSYSQTDQRANVLTF,TGTGCCAGCAGTTACTCCCAGACCGACCAGAGGGCCAACGTCCTGACTTTC
-,TRBV5-1,TRBJ2-3,many,CASSGTLGKGTDTQYF,TGCGCCAGCAGCGGAACCTTAGGAAAAGGCACAGATACGCAGTATTTT
-,TRBV12-3/TRBV12-4,TRBJ1-5,many,CASSPGDTYNQPQHF,TGTGCCAGCAGTCCGGGGGACACCTACAATCAGCCCCAGCATTTT
-,TRBV5-1,TRBJ2-3,many,CASRTTGSSTDTQYF,TGCGCCAGCAGAACTACAGGGTCTAGCACAGATACGCAGTATTTT
TRBD2,TRBV5-6,TRBJ2-7,once,CASTRTSAASEQYF,TGTGCCAGCACCCGGACTAGCGCCGCCTCAGAGCAGTACTTC
TRBD2,TRBV6-4,TRBJ2-5,many,CASKELAGAGQETQYF,TGTGCCAGCAAGGAGCTAGCGGGAGCCGGACAAGAGACCCAGTACTTC
-,TRBV4-2,TRBJ1-2,many,CASSQDAWEGTYGYTF,TGTGCCAGCAGCCAAGATGCTTGGGAGGGGACCTATGGCTACACCTTC
-,TRBV20-1,TRBJ2-1,many,CSARDSQVYNEQFF,TGCAGTGCTAGAGATTCACAGGTATACAATGAGCAGTTCTTC
TRBD2,TRBV6-5,TRBJ2-7,many,CASSDTGLELYEQYF,TGTGCCAGCAGTGACACCGGACTAGAACTCTACGAGCAGTACTTC
TRBD2,TRBV7-3,TRBJ2-1,many,CASSIAGAYNEQFF,TGTGCCAGCAGTATAGCGGGAGCTTACAATGAGCAGTTCTTC
TRBD1,TRBV7-8,TRBJ2-5,many,CASSLDPRDRGPVRLGAQYF,TGTGCCAGCAGCTTAGACCCCCGGGACAGGGGGCCGGTACGATTAGGGGCCCAGTACTTC
-,TRBV28,TRBJ2-3,many,CASSTRDITDTQYF,TGTGCCAGCAGTACCCGGGACATCACAGATACGCAGTATTTT
-,TRBV7-9,TRBJ2-7,many,CASSHRDGDYEQYF,TGTGCCAGCAGCCACAGGGATGGGGATTACGAGCAGTACTTC
-,TRBV6-2/TRBV6-3,TRBJ2-1,many,CASSPGQEYYNEQFF,TGTGCCAGCAGCCCCGGGCAGGAGTACTACAATGAGCAGTTCTTC
-,TRBV7-9,TRBJ2-6,many,CASSLNNGAFSGANVLTF,TGTGCCAGCAGCTTGAATAACGGTGCCTTCTCTGGGGCCAACGTCCTGACTTTC
TRBD1,TRBV14,TRBJ2-1,many,CASSRMTGANGQFF,TGTGCCAGCAGCAGAATGACAGGGGCCAATGGGCAGTTCTTC
-,TRBV20-1,TRBJ1-5,many,CSARPPGGENQPQHF,TGCAGTGCCCGACCCCCGGGGGGGGAAAATCAGCCCCAGCATTTT
TRBD2,TRBV7-9,TRBJ2-7,many,CASSPSGGYEQYF,TGTGCCAGCAGCCCATCGGGGGGGTACGAGCAGTACTTC
TRBD2,TRBV7-2,TRBJ2-3,many,CASSLLTSVGINGTQYF,TGTGCCAGCAGCTTGCTAACTAGCGTTGGGATCAATGGTACGCAGTATTTT
-,TRBV5-1,TRBJ1-2,many,CASSLAGATDLGYTF,TGCGCCAGCAGCTTGGCGGGGGCGACAGATCTCGGCTACACCTTC
TRBD2,TRBV12-3/TRBV12-4,TRBJ2-5,many,CASSSGGGRETQYF,TGTGCCAGCAGTTCGGGGGGTGGAAGAGAGACCCAGTACTTC
-,TRBV7-6,TRBJ2-3,many,CATTPGGPRDTQYF,TGTGCCACGACTCCCGGAGGGCCGCGGGATACGCAGTATTTT
-,TRBV28,TRBJ2-3,many,CASSLRVETQYF,TGTGCCAGCAGCCTCAGGGTCGAAACGCAGTATTTT